This T cell receptor beta chain was obtained from a study of blood T cell repertoires in COVID-19. Whole-study context: What the recovered Cohort 3 donors had was two negative PCRs, clearance, or symptom resolution. T cells, B-cell-depleted T cells, or PBMCs supplied cDNA or gDNA.

CDR3 length: 16 amino acids. Germline values: CDR1 SEHNR, CDR2 FQNEAQ (reference sequence). V dropped 6 bases and J dropped 4; count of bases not matched to a gene: 5. This clone was detected ten times or more. As handled by the study authors: Reference gene primer amplification gave nucleated cell count estimates. Only in-frame clones appear in the TCRdb table, and some are missing; sequencing was by immunoSEQ multiplex PCR. The V and J calls and the clone size are those of that table, but D and trimming were determined from the DNA. Here the sample spans 300,000 to 450,000 clones, 87% being singletons. Cohort assignment relied on participant-reported clinical history.

The source material was PBMCs or T cells enriched from blood (not recorded which). The source of this sequence is a man aged 35 to 55 in a cohort exposed to, infected with or recovered from COVID-19 (not recorded which). The rearrangement links TRBV7-9 to TRBJ2-1, with 14 bases identical to TRBD2. The CDR3 loop reads CASRGTSGSVYNEQFF. Written as DNA, the CDR3 is TGTGCCAGCAGGGGGACTAGCGGGAGTGTTTACAATGAGCAGTTCTTC.